The 12 T cell receptor beta chains below were found in one sample sequenced in a study of blood T cell repertoires in COVID-19. Only in-frame clones appear in the TCRdb table, and some are missing; sequencing was by immunoSEQ multiplex PCR. This repertoire shows roughly 150,000 clones, about 88% found once; its top ten account for 15% to 20%. The specimen sequenced was peripheral blood. These receptors were obtained from a man aged 55-75 years with active or convalescent COVID-19.

This clone turned up a few times. The V call is TRBV5-4, the J call TRBJ1-6; the D is unclear. The germline CDR1 and CDR2 sequences are SGHNT and YYREEE (reference sequence). The CDR3 contains 15 residues. Trimming removed 0 bases at V and 0 bases at J, with 4 bases between. The DNA for the CDR3 is TGTGCCAGCAGCTTGGACAGCTCCTATAATTCACCCCTCCACTTT. This encodes CASSLDSSYNSPLHF.

The chain has TRBV24-1 and TRBJ2-2; 7 bases align to TRBD2. This CDR3 is 16 amino acids long. V lost 3 bases to trimming and J lost 0 bases; unmatched junction nucleotides: 3. Germline CDR1 KGHDR, CDR2 SFDVKD. CDR3 amino acids: CATSDPSGSNTGELFF. CDR3 nucleotides: TGTGCCACCAGTGATCCTAGCGGTTCGAACACCGGGGAGCTGTTTTTT.

The rearrangement links TRBV18 to TRBJ2-1, with TRBD1 as a possible D gene (5 bases). The CDR3 has 13 residues. Per germline, CDR1 KGHSH and CDR2 LQKENI. V shed 5 bases and J shed 6 bases, with 11 bases lying between them. This CDR3 reads CASSEGAGNEQFF. CDR3 bases: TGTGCCAGCTCAGAAGGGGCAGGCAATGAGCAGTTCTTC.

The V call is TRBV7-2, the J call TRBJ2-7; the D gene is possibly TRBD2 (5 bases). Germline V gene data show CDR1 as SGHTA and CDR2 as FQGNSA. The CDR3 length is 12 residues. The V gene lost 5 bases and the J gene lost 6 bases, with 11 bases spanning the gap. CDR3 loop: CASSNTAVEQYF. The CDR3, as DNA: TGTGCCAGCAGCAACACAGCGGTCGAGCAGTACTTC.

The chain combines TRBV29-1 with TRBJ1-5; 10 positions agree with TRBD1. Germline CDR1 is SQVTM and CDR2 is ANQGSEA. The junction had 15 bases not matched to a gene; V was cut back by 7 bases and J by 0 bases. The CDR3 is 18 amino acids. This chain's CDR3 is CSAAGTGDGIYSNQPQHF. Written as DNA, the CDR3 is TGCAGCGCAGCCGGGACAGGGGATGGGATATATAGCAATCAGCCCCAGCATTTT.

This chain connects TRBV6-4 to TRBJ2-2, with TRBD1 matching over 12 bases. Trimming took 5 bases from V and 7 from J; bases not matched to a gene: 5. CDR3 length: 15 amino acids. CDR1 MRHNA and CDR2 SNTAGT come from the germline V gene. As DNA, the CDR3 is TGTGCCAGCAGTCCCGGGACAGGGGGCGGCGGGGAGCTGTTTTTT. Amino acids: CASSPGTGGGGELFF.

As regards this clone: Other DNA sequences from this sample encode an identical CDR3 as well. V and J are TRBV19 and TRBJ1-5; possibly TRBD1 for D (5 bases). Per the germline V gene, CDR1 is LNHDA and CDR2 is SQIVND (reference sequence). Trimming shortened V by 0 bases and J by 4 bases, and 7 bases separated the two germline ends. The CDR3 is made up of 14 amino acids. The CDR3 reads CASSIEGANQPQHF. CDR3 nucleotides: TGTGCCAGTAGTATAGAAGGGGCGAATCAGCCCCAGCATTTT.

This clone was seen a handful of times. For the CDR3, the DNA is TGTGCCAGCAGTGAAGAAACCGGGTACAATGAGCAGTTCTTC. As protein: CASSEETGYNEQFF. The chain joins TRBV2 to TRBJ2-1; D gene unclear. This CDR3 has 14 amino acids. Trimming removed 1 base from V and 4 bases from J, with 8 bases in between. Germline lookup yields CDR1 SNHLY and CDR2 FYNNEI. Variable domain in full (rest from reference TRBV2 and TRBJ2-1): EPEVTQTPSHQVTQMGQEVILRCVPISNHLYFYWYRQILGQKVEFLVSFYNNEISEKSEIFDDQFSVERPDGSNFTLKIRSTKLEDSAMYFCASSEETGYNEQFFGPGTRLTVL.

The genes are TRBV6-5 and TRBJ1-1, with D unclear. Germline CDR1 is MNHEY and CDR2 is SVGAGI. Trimming shortened V by 4 bases and J by 0 bases, and 9 bases separated the two germline ends. The CDR3 consists of 14 residues. CDR3 in amino acids: CASSSGLLNTEAFF. CDR3 in DNA: TGTGCCAGCAGTTCCGGACTCCTGAACACTGAAGCTTTCTTT.

The V call is TRBV11-2, the J call TRBJ1-2; 11 nucleotides agree with TRBD1. The CDR3 runs 14 residues. With V trimmed by 5 bases and J by 7 bases, 6 bases remained unmatched. Per germline, CDR1 SGHAT and CDR2 FQNNGV. The CDR3 nucleotides are TGTGCCAGCAGCCCCCCGGACAGGGGGCTTGGCTACACCTTC. Translation gives CASSPPDRGLGYTF.

This chain connects TRBV6-6 to TRBJ2-1; 8 bases line up with TRBD1. Per the germline V gene, CDR1 is MNHNY and CDR2 is SVGAGI (reference sequence). The trim removed 5 bases at V and 8 bases at J, leaving 8 bases unmatched. The CDR3 runs 14 residues. The CDR3 sequence is CASSQGASHYEQFF. For the CDR3, the DNA is TGTGCCAGCAGTCAGGGGGCTAGTCATTATGAGCAGTTCTTC.

This chain uses TRBV19 with TRBJ1-4, with TRBD1 matching over 7 bases. The germline V gene has CDR1 LNHDA and CDR2 SQIVND (reference sequence). This CDR3 is built from 14 residues. J lost 5 bases, V lost 6 bases, and 6 bases had no gene match. CDR3 in amino acids: CASRAQGGNEKLFF. The CDR3, as DNA: TGTGCCAGTAGGGCCCAGGGGGGCAATGAAAAACTGTTTTTT.